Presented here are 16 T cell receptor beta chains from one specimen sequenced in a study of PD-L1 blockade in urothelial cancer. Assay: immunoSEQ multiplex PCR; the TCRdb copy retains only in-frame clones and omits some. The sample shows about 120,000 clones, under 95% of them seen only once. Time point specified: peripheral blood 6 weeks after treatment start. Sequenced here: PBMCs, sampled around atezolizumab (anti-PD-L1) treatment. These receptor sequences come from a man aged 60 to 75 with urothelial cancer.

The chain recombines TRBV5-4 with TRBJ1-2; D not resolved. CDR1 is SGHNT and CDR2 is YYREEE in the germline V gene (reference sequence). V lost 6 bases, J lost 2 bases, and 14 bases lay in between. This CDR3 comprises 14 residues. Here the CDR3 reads CASTTSSENYGYTF. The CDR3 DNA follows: TGTGCCAGCACTACTTCATCTGAGAACTATGGCTACACCTTC. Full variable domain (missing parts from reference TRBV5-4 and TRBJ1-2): ETGVTQSPTHLIKTRGQQVTLRCSSQSGHNTVSWYQQALGQGPQFIFQYYREEENGRGNFPPRFSGLQFPNYSSELNVNALELDDSALYLCASTTSSENYGYTFGSGTRLTVV.

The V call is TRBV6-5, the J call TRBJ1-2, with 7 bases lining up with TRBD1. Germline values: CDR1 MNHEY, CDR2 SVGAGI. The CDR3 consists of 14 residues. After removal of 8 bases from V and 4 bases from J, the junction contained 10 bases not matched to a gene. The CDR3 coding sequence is TGTGCCAGCTTAATAGACAGGGTACGCTATGGCTACACCTTC. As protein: CASLIDRVRYGYTF.

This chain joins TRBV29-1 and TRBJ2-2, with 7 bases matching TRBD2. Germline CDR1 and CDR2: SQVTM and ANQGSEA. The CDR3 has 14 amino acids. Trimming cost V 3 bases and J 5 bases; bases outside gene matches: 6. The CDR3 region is CSVEGREGTGELFF. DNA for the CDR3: TGCAGCGTTGAGGGCAGGGAGGGAACCGGGGAGCTGTTTTTT.

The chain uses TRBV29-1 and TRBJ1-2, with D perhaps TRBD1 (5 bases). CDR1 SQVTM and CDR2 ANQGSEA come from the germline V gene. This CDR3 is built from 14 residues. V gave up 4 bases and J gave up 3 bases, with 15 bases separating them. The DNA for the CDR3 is TGCAGCGTTGGGAGCGTGGACACTGACTATGGCTACACCTTC. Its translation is CSVGSVDTDYGYTF.

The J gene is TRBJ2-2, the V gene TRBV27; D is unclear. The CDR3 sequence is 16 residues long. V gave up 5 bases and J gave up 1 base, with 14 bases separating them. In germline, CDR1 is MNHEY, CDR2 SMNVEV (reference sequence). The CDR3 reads CASSRRAQENTGELFF. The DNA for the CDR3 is TGTGCCAGCAGTCGAAGAGCCCAAGAGAACACCGGGGAGCTGTTTTTT.

The CDR3 spells CASSWGVGEQYF. The DNA of the CDR3 is TGTGCCAGCAGCTGGGGGGTAGGCGAGCAGTACTTC. The rearrangement uses TRBV5-6 and TRBJ2-7, with D perhaps TRBD2 (6 bases). Germline V lookup: CDR1 SGHDT, CDR2 YYEEEE. This CDR3 spans 12 amino acids. Trimming left V 3 bases short and J 6 bases short, with 10 bases between.

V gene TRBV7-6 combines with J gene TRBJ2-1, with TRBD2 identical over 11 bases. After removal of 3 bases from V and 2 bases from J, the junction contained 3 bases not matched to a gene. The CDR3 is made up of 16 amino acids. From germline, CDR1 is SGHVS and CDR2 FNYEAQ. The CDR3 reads CASSFLSGRAYNEQFF. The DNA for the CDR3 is TGTGCCAGCAGCTTCCTTAGCGGGAGGGCCTACAATGAGCAGTTCTTC.

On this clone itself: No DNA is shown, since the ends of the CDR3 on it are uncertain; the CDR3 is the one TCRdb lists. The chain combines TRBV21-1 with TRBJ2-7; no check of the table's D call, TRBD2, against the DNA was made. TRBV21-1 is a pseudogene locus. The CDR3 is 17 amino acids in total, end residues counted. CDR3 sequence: CASSKAGWGGGAYEQYF.

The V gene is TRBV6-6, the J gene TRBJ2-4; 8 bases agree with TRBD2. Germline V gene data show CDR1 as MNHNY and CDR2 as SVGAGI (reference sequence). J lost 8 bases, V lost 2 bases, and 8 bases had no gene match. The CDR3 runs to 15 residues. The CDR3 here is CASSYPQRESDIQYF. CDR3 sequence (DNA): TGTGCCAGCAGTTACCCGCAGCGGGAGAGTGACATTCAGTACTTC.

The DNA for the CDR3 is TGTGCCAGCAGCTTGCTCCCCTACGAGCAGTACTTC. It yields the protein CASSLLPYEQYF. This sequence joins TRBV5-6 and TRBJ2-7; D not resolved. This CDR3 spans 12 amino acids. Trimming took 1 base from V and 2 from J, leaving 4 bases between them. Germline CDR1 reads SGHDT; CDR2 reads YYEEEE.

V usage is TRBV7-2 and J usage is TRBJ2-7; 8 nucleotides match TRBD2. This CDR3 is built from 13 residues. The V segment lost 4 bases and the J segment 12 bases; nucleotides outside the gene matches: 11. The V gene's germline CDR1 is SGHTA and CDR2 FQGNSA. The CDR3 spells CASSSETSGLLYF. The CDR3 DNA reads TGTGCCAGCAGCTCAGAAACTAGCGGCCTGTTGTACTTC.

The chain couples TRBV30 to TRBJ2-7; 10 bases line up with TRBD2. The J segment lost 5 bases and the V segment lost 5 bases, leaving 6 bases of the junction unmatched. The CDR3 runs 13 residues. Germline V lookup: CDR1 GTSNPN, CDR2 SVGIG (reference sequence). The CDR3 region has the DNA TGTGCCTGGGAGCGGGAGGGCCACCACGAGCAGTACTTC. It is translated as CAWEREGHHEQYF.

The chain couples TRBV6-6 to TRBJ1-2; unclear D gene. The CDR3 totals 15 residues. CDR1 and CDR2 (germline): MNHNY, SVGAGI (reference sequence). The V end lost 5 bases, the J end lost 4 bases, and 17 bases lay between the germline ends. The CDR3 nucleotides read TGTGCCAGCAGTCCCGCTTACAGAGGGCCCTATGGCTACACCTTC. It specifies CASSPAYRGPYGYTF.

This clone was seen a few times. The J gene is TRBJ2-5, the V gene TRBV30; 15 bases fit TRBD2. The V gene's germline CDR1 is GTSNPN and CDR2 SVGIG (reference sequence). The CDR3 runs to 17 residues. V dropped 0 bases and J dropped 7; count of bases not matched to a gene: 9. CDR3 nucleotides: TGTGCCTGGAGTGTACAGGGGACTAGCGGGGGGACGGGGACCCAGTACTTC. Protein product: CAWSVQGTSGGTGTQYF. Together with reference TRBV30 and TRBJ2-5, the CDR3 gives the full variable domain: SQTIHQWPATLVQPVGSPLSLECTVEGTSNPNLYWYRQAAGRGLQLLFYSVGIGQISSEVPQNLSASRPQDRQFILSSKKLLLSDSGFYLCAWSVQGTSGGTGTQYFGPGTRLLVL.

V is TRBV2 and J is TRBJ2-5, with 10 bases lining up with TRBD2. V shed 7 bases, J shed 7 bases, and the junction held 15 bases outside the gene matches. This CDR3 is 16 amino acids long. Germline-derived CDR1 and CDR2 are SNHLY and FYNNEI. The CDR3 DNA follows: TGTGCCAGCACATTAAGTTCTAGCGGGGGACACGGGACCCAGTACTTC. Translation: CASTLSSSGGHGTQYF. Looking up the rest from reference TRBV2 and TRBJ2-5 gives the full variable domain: EPEVTQTPSHQVTQMGQEVILRCVPISNHLYFYWYRQILGQKVEFLVSFYNNEISEKSEIFDDQFSVERPDGSNFTLKIRSTKLEDSAMYFCASTLSSSGGHGTQYFGPGTRLLVL.

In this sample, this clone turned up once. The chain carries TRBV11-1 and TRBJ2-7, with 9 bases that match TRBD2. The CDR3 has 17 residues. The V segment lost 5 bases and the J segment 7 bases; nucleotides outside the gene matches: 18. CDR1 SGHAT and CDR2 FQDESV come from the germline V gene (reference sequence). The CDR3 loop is CASSPFRGLGTSPEQYF. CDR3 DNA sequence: TGTGCCAGCAGCCCTTTTAGGGGCCTCGGGACTAGCCCGGAGCAGTACTTC.